This T cell receptor (beta chain) was recorded in a study of lymphopenia after photon versus proton radiotherapy. Study-wide results and caveats: Under photons, naive T cells and diversity fell while effector/memory populations rose.

This table comes from immunoSEQ multiplex PCR, and its TCRdb copy is limited to in-frame clones, with some not included. Here the sample spans some 170,000 clones, approximately 90% being singletons. This clone was counted once. The antigen is not known. V was shortened by 4 bases and J by 0 bases, with 13 bases between the two germline ends. The CDR3 runs to 17 residues. Germline values: CDR1 MDHEN, CDR2 SYDVKM. The V call is TRBV28, the J call TRBJ2-6; D is unclear. This sample comprised peripheral blood, obtained from a patient treated with photon-based radiotherapy. This TCR was recovered from a man aged 50 to 60 with gastric cancer. CDR3 in DNA: TGTGCCAGCAGTTCCATCCTTGACACCTCTGGGGCCAACGTCCTGACTTTC. It specifies CASSSILDTSGANVLTF.